Below, one T cell receptor beta chain is given with its context. Its specificity is unknown. These data come from a study of T cell repertoires in cytomegalovirus infection. Whole-study context: HLA-C-restricted CMV epitopes, recently identified, and well-studied HLA-B-restricted ones were used by the study. CMV infection and matching HLA type were both indicated by public TCR beta signatures. Whole-study findings and limits: CMV-specific HLA-C-restricted TCR beta clonotypes dominated the ex vivo response. Carriers of CMV and the relevant HLA type were discriminated by public TCR beta frequency.

The ends were cut back, 0 bases at V and 0 bases at J, with 13 bases in the middle. Germline lookup yields CDR1 SGHRS and CDR2 YFSETQ. The CDR3 totals 18 residues. MiXCR was run by TCRdb on the reads, yielding one entry per CDR3 protein. The table shows 830,000 or so distinct CDR3 sequences, with about 31% occurring only once. This sequence was found in a human donor in good health (CMV status not recorded). Some clones in this sample may be carry-over from other donors' samples. The sequences come from cultured CD8+ T cells from PBMCs, collected from culture after CMV antigen stimulation. The chain recombines TRBV5-1 with TRBJ2-6; TRBD1 might be the D (6 bases). The CDR3 reads CASSLVTGMSSGANVLTF. The DNA for the CDR3 is TGCGCCAGCAGCTTGGTTACAGGGATGAGCTCTGGGGCCAACGTCCTGACTTTC.